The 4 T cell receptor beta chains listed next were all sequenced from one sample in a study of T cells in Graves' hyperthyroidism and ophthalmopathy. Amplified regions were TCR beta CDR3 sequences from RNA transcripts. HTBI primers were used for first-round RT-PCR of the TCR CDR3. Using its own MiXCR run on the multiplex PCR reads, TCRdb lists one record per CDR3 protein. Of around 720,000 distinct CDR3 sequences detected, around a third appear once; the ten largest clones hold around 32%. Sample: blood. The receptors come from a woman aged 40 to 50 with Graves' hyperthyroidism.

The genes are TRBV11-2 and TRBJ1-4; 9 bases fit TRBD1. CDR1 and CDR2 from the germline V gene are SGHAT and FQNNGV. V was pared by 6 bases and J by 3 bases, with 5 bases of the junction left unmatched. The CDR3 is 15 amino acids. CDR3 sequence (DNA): TGTGCCAGCAGGGACAGGGGCGGCGCTAATGAAAAACTGTTTTTT. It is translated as CASRDRGGANEKLFF.

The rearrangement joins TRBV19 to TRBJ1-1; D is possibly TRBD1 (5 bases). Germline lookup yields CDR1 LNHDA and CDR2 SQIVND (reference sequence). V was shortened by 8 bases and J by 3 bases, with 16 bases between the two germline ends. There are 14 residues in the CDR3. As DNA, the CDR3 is TGTGCCAGTTGGGGGGTAGCCGGGGACACTGAAGCTTTCTTT. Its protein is CASWGVAGDTEAFF.

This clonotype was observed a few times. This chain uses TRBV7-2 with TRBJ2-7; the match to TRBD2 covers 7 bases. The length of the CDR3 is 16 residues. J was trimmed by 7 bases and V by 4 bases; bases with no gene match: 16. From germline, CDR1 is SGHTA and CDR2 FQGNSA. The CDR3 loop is CASSSAGAGFWGEQYF. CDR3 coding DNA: TGTGCCAGCAGCTCGGCTGGAGCGGGGTTCTGGGGAGAGCAGTACTTC.

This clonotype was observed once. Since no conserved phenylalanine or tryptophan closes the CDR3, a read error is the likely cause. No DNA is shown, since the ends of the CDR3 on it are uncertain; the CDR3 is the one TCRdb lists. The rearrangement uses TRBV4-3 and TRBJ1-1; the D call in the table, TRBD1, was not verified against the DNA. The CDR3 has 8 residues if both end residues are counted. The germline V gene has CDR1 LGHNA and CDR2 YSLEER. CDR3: CASSQVRA.